This T cell receptor beta chain was documented in a study of vaccination effects on CD4 cells after COVID-19 (dated by TCRdb to 2022 to 2024). A note on the overall study: Each participant received two doses of an mRNA SARS-CoV-2 vaccine, either BNT162b2 or mRNA-1273. In both COVID-19 convalescent patients and infection-naive vaccine recipients, the study compared SARS-CoV-2 spike-specific CD4+ TCR repertoires from before mRNA vaccination with those from after it. The full study included roughly 11 COVID-19 convalescent patients and a handful of SARS-CoV-2-naive healthy vaccine recipients. Cultures from other donors in the study were sequenced using the Oncomine TCR Beta short-read assay on an Illumina iSeq 100.

In the ViraFEST assay, PBMC were stimulated with viral peptide pools, and antigen-specific CD4+ T cell clonotypes were then identified by expansion using TCR sequencing. After around ten days of culture, CD4+ T cells were isolated with the EasySep CD4+ T cell isolation kit. Negative nucleocapsid antibody results before and after vaccination confirmed that the healthy vaccine recipients had no prior SARS-CoV-2 infection. A few million PBMC per well were cultured with 9 to 10 ug/ml peptides in IMDM containing approximately 4.7% human AB serum, roughly 9.5 IU/ml IL-2 and gentamicin. On days 3 and 7, half of the culture medium was replaced with fresh IL-2-containing medium. Unless noted otherwise, every peptide stimulation condition was cultured in triplicate wells. Using Ficoll-Paque Plus gradient centrifugation, PBMC were separated from whole blood and then either used fresh or cryopreserved at -140C. The spike proteins of SARS-CoV-2 and of the common cold coronaviruses HCoV-NL63, HCoV-OC43 and HCoV-229E were spanned by overlapping peptide pools. The QIAamp micro DNA kit was used to extract genomic DNA from the cultured CD4+ T cells.

The protocol used for the library was the immunoSEQ multiplex PCR assay. TCR beta CDR3 sequencing was performed on DNA from the cultured, isolated CD4+ T cells. The authors' pipeline ran thus. Non-productive TCR sequences were removed and reads were trimmed to the CDR3 region, keeping CDR3s of at least 7 amino acids. Antigen-specific clonotypes were identified with the MANAFEST web app by comparing expansion in peptide wells against reference cultures. Positive clones required FDR<0.05 expansion versus reference and all other wells, odds ratio above 5, and frequency above 0.1% in two replicate wells. Cross-reactive clonotypes were defined as significantly expanded in SARS-CoV-2 spike wells and in at least one common cold coronavirus spike condition. CDR3 similarity was assessed by Levenshtein distance using the stringdist R package, and unrooted trees were constructed with ape in R 3.6.1. TCRdb's version of the immuneACCESS table is confined to in-frame rearrangements and falls short of the full clone set. An unresolved V gene accounts for under half of the shortfall where checked; the remainder is of unknown origin. From that table come the V and J calls and clone size; the DNA was used to work out D and trimming. The sample profile shows 70,000 to 95,000 clones; roughly 74% of them were found once. 1.5% to 2% of the sample is held by the ten biggest clonotypes.

In its sample, this clone was seen a few times. Its antigen target is currently unknown. It has no much larger one-base neighbor in the sample; base qualities were not kept. Study-wide conclusions, independent of this receptor: Among healthy vaccine recipients, nearly all vaccine-induced clones were SARS-CoV-2 mono-reactive, and just 1 of 255 was cross-reactive with common cold coronaviruses. Limitations of the study were the small number of convalescent patients and the absence of early post-infection timepoints. Clones induced by infection and clones induced by vaccination both contracted markedly at late timepoints after vaccination, which fits with T cell responses waning over time.

The origin of this receptor is a human donor who received a COVID-19 vaccine. The sample consisted of CD4+ T cells from PBMCs cultured with HCoV-229E spike peptides, taken before COVID-19 vaccination. This specimen's cell subset or site label, interpreted: HCoV-229E spike overlapping peptide pool stimulation.

The DNA sequence follows: TGTGCCAGCAGCATGACTAGCTTCGGGGAGCTGTTTTTT. It specifies CASSMTSFGELFF. The chain was built from TRBV6-6 and TRBJ2-2; TRBD2 agrees with 7 junctional bases. The CDR3 runs 13 amino acids, cysteine and phenylalanine included. The kept DNA is CDR3 alone, 39 bases in frame from the first base. For this chain, trimming is 6 bases at the V end and 7 bases at the J end, and the number of junction bases without a gene match is 5. Sequences MNHNY (CDR1) and SVGAGI (CDR2) are obtained from the germline V gene (reference sequence).